Below are 10 T cell receptor beta chains sequenced from a single sample in a study of T cell responses to AZD1222 COVID-19 vaccine. The table came from immunoSEQ multiplex PCR; TCRdb's copy has only in-frame clones and leaves some out. The data show 150,000 to 200,000 clones, around 92% seen once. The source was peripheral blood, collected on day 0 of AZD1222 vaccination. The receptors shown here come from an adult in good health.

This clone has just a few counts. The chain combines TRBV5-3 with TRBJ2-7; TRBD2 aligns across 10 bases. TRBV5-3 is assigned to the ORF class and has an uncertain function. With V trimmed by 2 bases and J by 5 bases, 16 bases remained unmatched. CDR3 length equals 18 residues. The CDR3 loop reads CARSLRTPLAGVIHEQYF. In nucleotides, the CDR3 is TGTGCCAGAAGCTTACGTACCCCCCTAGCGGGAGTCATCCACGAGCAGTACTTC.

The CDR3 nucleotides read TGTGCCAGCAGCTCCAGCGGGAGGGCCCAAGAGACCCAGTACTTC. Its translation is CASSSSGRAQETQYF. The V gene is TRBV11-2, the J gene TRBJ2-5; 10 bases are shared with TRBD2. Per the germline V gene, CDR1 is SGHAT and CDR2 is FQNNGV. The CDR3 spans 15 residues. The V and J ends lost 4 bases and 1 base, in that order; junction bases with no gene match: 3. Together with reference TRBV11-2 and TRBJ2-5, the CDR3 gives the full variable domain: EAGVAQSPRYKIIEKRQSVAFWCNPISGHATLYWYQQILGQGPKLLIQFQNNGVVDDSQLPKDRFSAERLKGVDSTLKIQPAKLEDSAVYLCASSSSGRAQETQYFGPGTRLLVL.

The chain has TRBV7-6 and TRBJ2-2; possible D gene TRBD2, 6 bases. Germline-derived CDR1 and CDR2 are SGHVS and FNYEAQ. This CDR3 contains 15 residues. Trimming left V 4 bases short and J 5 bases short, with 14 bases between. CDR3: CASSSLARSTGELFF. The CDR3 DNA reads as TGTGCCAGCAGCTCACTAGCTCGGTCGACCGGGGAGCTGTTTTTT.

The CDR3 here is CASSPGDRGAEAFF. CDR3 bases: TGCGCCAGCAGCCCGGGGGACAGGGGCGCTGAAGCTTTCTTT. The chain has TRBV4-1 and TRBJ1-1; 10 bases are a match to TRBD1. The CDR3 is made up of 14 amino acids. Germline trimming cut 4 bases from V and 6 bases from J; bases unmatched to any gene: 5. The germline gives CDR1 MGHRA, CDR2 YSYEKL.

The rearrangement uses TRBV29-1 and TRBJ2-7, with D possibly called TRBD1 or TRBD2 (6 bases each). V was cut by 7 bases and J by 5 bases, with 12 bases left in between. The CDR3 extends over 11 amino acids. From germline, CDR1 is SQVTM and CDR2 ANQGSEA. The CDR3 reads CSAGGGNEQYF. The DNA of the CDR3 is TGCAGCGCCGGAGGGGGGAACGAGCAGTACTTC.

V usage is TRBV6-4 and J usage is TRBJ2-1, with D unclear. The CDR3 loop spans 15 amino acids. Looked up from germline, CDR1 is MRHNA and CDR2 is SNTAGT. Deletions cut 3 bases from V and 0 bases from J, with 9 bases between. The CDR3 region is CASSEFPFSYNEQFF. The CDR3 nucleotides read TGTGCCAGCAGTGAATTCCCGTTCTCCTACAATGAGCAGTTCTTC.

The chain uses TRBV5-1 and TRBJ2-3; 9 nucleotides align to TRBD2. Germline CDR1 and CDR2: SGHRS and YFSETQ. J lost 5 bases, V lost 3 bases, and 10 bases had no gene match. This CDR3 is built from 16 residues. CDR3: CASSSLLAGVVDTQYF. The CDR3, as DNA: TGCGCCAGCAGCTCCTTACTAGCGGGCGTTGTAGATACGCAGTATTTT.

Here the CDR3 reads CASSHGRTYEQYF. The CDR3 region has the DNA TGTGCCAGCTCACACGGCAGGACCTACGAGCAGTACTTC. V usage is TRBV18 and J usage is TRBJ2-7; the D is unclear. V lost 4 bases to trimming and J lost 2 bases, with 9 bases between them. This CDR3 has 13 residues. CDR1 KGHSH and CDR2 LQKENI come from the germline V gene.

The V gene is TRBV7-9, the J gene TRBJ1-1, with TRBD1 matching 10 bases. The CDR3 consists of 14 residues. Germline V lookup: CDR1 SEHNR, CDR2 FQNEAQ (reference sequence). V lost 3 bases to trimming and J lost 5 bases; unmatched junction nucleotides: 3. CDR3 loop: CASSLTGGQTEAFF. The CDR3 DNA reads as TGTGCCAGCAGCTTGACAGGGGGCCAGACTGAAGCTTTCTTT.

The chain carries TRBV7-2 and TRBJ2-3; 9 bases map to TRBD2. The CDR3 is 17 residues long. CDR1 and CDR2 from the germline V gene are SGHTA and FQGNSA. V lost 5 bases, J lost 5 bases, and 14 bases stayed unmatched. CDR3 bases: TGTGCCAGCAGCGAGCTCGGCGGGAGGGCCTCAGAAGATACGCAGTATTTT. Translation gives CASSELGGRASEDTQYF.